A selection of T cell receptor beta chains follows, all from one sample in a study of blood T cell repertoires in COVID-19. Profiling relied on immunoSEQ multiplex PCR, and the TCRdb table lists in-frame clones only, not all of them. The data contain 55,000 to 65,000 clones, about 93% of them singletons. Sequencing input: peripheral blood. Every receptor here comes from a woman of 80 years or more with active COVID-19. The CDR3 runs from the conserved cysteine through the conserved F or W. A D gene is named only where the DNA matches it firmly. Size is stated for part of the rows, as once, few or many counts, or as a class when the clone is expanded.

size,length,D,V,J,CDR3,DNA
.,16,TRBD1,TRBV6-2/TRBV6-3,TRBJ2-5,CASSYVGGQGEETQYF,TGTGCCAGCAGTTACGTCGGCGGGCAGGGGGAAGAGACCCAGTACTTC
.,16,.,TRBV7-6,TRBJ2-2,CASSLVLGTGTGELFF,TGTGCCAGCAGCTTAGTGTTAGGCACAGGGACCGGGGAGCTGTTTTTT
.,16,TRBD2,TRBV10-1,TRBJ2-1,CASSEFPGGGHNEQFF,TGCGCCAGCAGTGAGTTCCCCGGCGGGGGGCACAATGAGCAGTTCTTC
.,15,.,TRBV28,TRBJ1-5,CASSLGWQFNQPQHF,TGTGCCAGCAGTTTAGGCTGGCAGTTCAATCAGCCCCAGCATTTT
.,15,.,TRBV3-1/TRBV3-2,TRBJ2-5,CASSLASAGMKTQYF,TGTGCCAGCAGCCTGGCTTCGGCGGGGATGAAGACCCAGTACTTC
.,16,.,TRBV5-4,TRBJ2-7,CASSAKLDRLGYEQYF,TGTGCCAGCAGCGCTAAGTTAGACAGGTTGGGATACGAGCAGTACTTC
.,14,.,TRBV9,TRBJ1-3,CASSVGDLGNTIYF,TGTGCCAGCAGCGTAGGAGATCTGGGAAACACCATATATTTT
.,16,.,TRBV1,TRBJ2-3,CTSSADYFRAWDTQYF,TGCACCAGCAGCGCGGACTATTTTAGGGCGTGGGATACGCAGTATTTT
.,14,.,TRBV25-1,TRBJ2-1,CASSEGSSVGGQFF,TGTGCCAGCAGTGAGGGTTCCTCCGTAGGGGGTCAGTTCTTC
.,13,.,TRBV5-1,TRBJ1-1,CASSVRLYTEAFF,TGCGCCAGCAGCGTCCGACTGTACACTGAAGCTTTCTTT
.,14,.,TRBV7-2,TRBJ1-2,CASSPPGGSGGYTF,TGTGCCAGCAGCCCCCCCGGGGGGTCGGGAGGCTACACCTTC
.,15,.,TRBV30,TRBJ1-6,CAWSQDSGRGSPLHF,TGTGCCTGGAGTCAGGACTCAGGGAGGGGTTCACCCCTCCACTTT
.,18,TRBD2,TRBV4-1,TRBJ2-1,CASSQDVGGAQLYNEQFF,TGCGCCAGCAGCCAAGATGTCGGGGGGGCCCAACTCTACAATGAGCAGTTCTTC
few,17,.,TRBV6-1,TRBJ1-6,CASSGHRQAFYNSPLHF,TGTGCCAGCAGTGGCCATAGACAGGCTTTCTATAATTCACCCCTCCACTTT
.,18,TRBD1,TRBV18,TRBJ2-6,CASSPVGQGIGGANVLTF,TGTGCCAGCTCACCAGTGGGACAGGGCATTGGTGGGGCCAACGTCCTGACTTTC
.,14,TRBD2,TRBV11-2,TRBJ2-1,CASSLGGGTSDLFF,TGTGCCAGCAGCTTAGGGGGGGGGACTAGCGACCTGTTCTTC
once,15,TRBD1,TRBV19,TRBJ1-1,CASRTGTGDNTEAFF,TGTGCCAGTAGGACCGGGACAGGAGACAACACTGAAGCTTTCTTT
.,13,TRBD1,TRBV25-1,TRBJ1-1,CASSRDRNTEAFF,TGTGCCAGCAGTAGGGACAGGAACACTGAAGCTTTCTTT
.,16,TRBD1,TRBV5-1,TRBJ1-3,CASSNGQADSGNTIYF,TGCGCCAGCAGCAACGGACAGGCTGACTCTGGAAACACCATATATTTT
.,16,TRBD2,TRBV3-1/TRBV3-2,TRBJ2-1,CASSHGGLAGAGEQFF,TGTGCCAGCAGCCATGGGGGACTAGCGGGAGCTGGTGAGCAGTTCTTC
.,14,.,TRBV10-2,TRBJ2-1,CASSETGTHNEQFF,TGCGCCAGCAGTGAGACCGGGACTCACAATGAGCAGTTCTTC
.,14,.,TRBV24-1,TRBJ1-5,CATSDYSSNQPQHF,TGTGCCACCAGTGATTACAGCAGCAATCAGCCCCAGCATTTT
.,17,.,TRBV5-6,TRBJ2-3,CASSYLPRTAFTDTQYF,TGTGCCAGCAGTTACCTCCCCCGGACAGCCTTCACAGATACGCAGTATTTT
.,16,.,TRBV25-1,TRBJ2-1,CASSEFAGIPYNEQFF,TGTGCCAGCAGTGAATTCGCCGGGATTCCCTACAATGAGCAGTTCTTC
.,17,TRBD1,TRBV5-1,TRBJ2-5,CASSLTPGQGVLETQYF,TGCGCCAGCAGCTTGACACCGGGACAGGGGGTTTTGGAGACCCAGTACTTC
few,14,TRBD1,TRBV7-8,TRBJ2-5,CASSLSTGEETQYF,TGTGCCAGCAGCTTATCGACAGGGGAAGAGACCCAGTACTTC
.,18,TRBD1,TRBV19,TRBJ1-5,CASSIDALGQGRTQPQHF,TGTGCCAGTAGTATAGATGCCCTCGGACAGGGGAGGACTCAGCCCCAGCATTTT
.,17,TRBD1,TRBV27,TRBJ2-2,CASSFTGVRANTGELFF,TGTGCCAGCAGTTTCACAGGGGTTCGAGCGAACACCGGGGAGCTGTTTTTT
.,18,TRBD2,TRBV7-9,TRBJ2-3,CASSLGTSGRALWDTQYF,TGTGCCAGCAGTCTCGGGACTAGCGGGAGGGCCTTATGGGATACGCAGTATTTT
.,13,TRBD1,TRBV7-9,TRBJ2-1,CASSPTGGAEQFF,TGTGCCAGCAGCCCAACAGGGGGCGCTGAGCAGTTCTTC
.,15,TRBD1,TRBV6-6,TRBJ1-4,CASSSQGQSNEKLFF,TGTGCCAGCAGCTCCCAGGGACAGTCCAATGAAAAACTGTTTTTT
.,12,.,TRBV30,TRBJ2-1,CAWTGSSSEQFF,TGTGCCTGGACAGGATCTTCGTCTGAGCAGTTCTTC
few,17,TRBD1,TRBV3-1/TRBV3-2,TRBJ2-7,CASSLNQGARVAYEQYF,TGTGCCAGCAGCCTTAATCAGGGGGCTCGTGTTGCGTACGAGCAGTACTTC
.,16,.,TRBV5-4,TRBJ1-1,CASSSPGTGRGTEAFF,TGTGCCAGCAGCTCCCCCGGGACGGGGAGGGGGACTGAAGCTTTCTTT
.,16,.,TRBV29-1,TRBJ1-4,CSVTQGRYTTNEKLFF,TGCAGCGTCACACAGGGACGATATACAACTAATGAAAAACTGTTTTTT
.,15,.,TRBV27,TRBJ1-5,CASRASGVSNQPQHF,TGTGCCAGCAGGGCCTCAGGGGTGAGCAATCAGCCCCAGCATTTT
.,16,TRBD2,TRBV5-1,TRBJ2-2,CASSRRTSGSIGELFF,TGCGCCAGCAGCCGTCGGACTAGCGGGAGTATAGGGGAGCTGTTTTTT
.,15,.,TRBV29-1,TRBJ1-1,CSVTGRRQAITEAFF,TGCAGCGTTACCGGGAGGCGACAGGCGATCACTGAAGCTTTCTTT
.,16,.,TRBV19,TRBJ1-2,CASSVGGGWDLYGYTF,TGTGCCAGTAGTGTCGGGGGGGGTTGGGATTTGTATGGCTACACCTTC
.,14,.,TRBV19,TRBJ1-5,CASSMTGSVSPQHF,TGTGCCAGTAGTATGACGGGGAGCGTCTCTCCTCAGCATTTT
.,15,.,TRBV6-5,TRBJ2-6,CASGSRGSGANVLTF,TGTGCCAGCGGAAGCAGGGGCTCTGGGGCCAACGTCCTGACTTTC
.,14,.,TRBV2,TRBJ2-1,CASTEDWAYNEQFF,TGTGCCAGCACTGAGGACTGGGCCTACAATGAGCAGTTCTTC